The rows below give T cell receptor beta chains drawn from one sample of a study of T cells in Graves' hyperthyroidism and ophthalmopathy. One entry per CDR3 protein results from TCRdb running MiXCR on the multiplex PCR reads. The sample shows hundreds of thousands of distinct CDR3 sequences, less than 15% of them seen only once. Source material: blood. The receptors were gathered from a young woman with Graves' hyperthyroidism. CDR3s include the opening cysteine and the closing phenylalanine or tryptophan.

v_gene	j_gene	CDR3aa
TRBV10-3	TRBJ1-2	CAISERGYGYTF
TRBV7-2	TRBJ2-5	CASSSRGRGGRETQYF
TRBV6-2/TRBV6-3	TRBJ2-7	CASSPVADSYEQYF
TRBV20-1	TRBJ2-1	CSARDYQSYNEQFF
TRBV30	TRBJ2-1	CAWSDGLRNEQFF
TRBV5-5	TRBJ2-4	CASSFETGGNIQYF
TRBV28	TRBJ1-4	CASSYNEKLFF
TRBV11-1	TRBJ2-5	CASSGIWETQYF
TRBV3-1	TRBJ2-7	CASSQDRQGGYEQYF
TRBV12-5	TRBJ1-2	CASGLILRGEGYGYTF
TRBV28	TRBJ1-4	CASSTTGQGVEKLFF
TRBV5-1	TRBJ2-2	CASRWDTTTGELFF
TRBV15	TRBJ1-1	CATSGATGMKTEAFF
TRBV7-6	TRBJ2-7	CASSLEVGLVGYEQYF
TRBV19	TRBJ2-7	CANHAGSGSEQYF
TRBV7-8	TRBJ2-1	CASSLGRLDRGYRANEQFF
TRBV7-9	TRBJ2-2	CASSFLNTGELFF
TRBV6-6	TRBJ2-7	CASSYGQTWEQYF
TRBV7-6	TRBJ1-1	CASSLALGPNTEAFF
TRBV5-1	TRBJ2-4	CASSGTGTSGENIQYF
TRBV27	TRBJ2-1	CASSFLAGGAYNEQFF
TRBV9	TRBJ2-7	CASSVVPSSYEQYF
TRBV7-9	TRBJ1-1	CASSPTGGQVIGNTEAFF
TRBV6-9	TRBJ1-1	CASTGTTRRMNTEAFF